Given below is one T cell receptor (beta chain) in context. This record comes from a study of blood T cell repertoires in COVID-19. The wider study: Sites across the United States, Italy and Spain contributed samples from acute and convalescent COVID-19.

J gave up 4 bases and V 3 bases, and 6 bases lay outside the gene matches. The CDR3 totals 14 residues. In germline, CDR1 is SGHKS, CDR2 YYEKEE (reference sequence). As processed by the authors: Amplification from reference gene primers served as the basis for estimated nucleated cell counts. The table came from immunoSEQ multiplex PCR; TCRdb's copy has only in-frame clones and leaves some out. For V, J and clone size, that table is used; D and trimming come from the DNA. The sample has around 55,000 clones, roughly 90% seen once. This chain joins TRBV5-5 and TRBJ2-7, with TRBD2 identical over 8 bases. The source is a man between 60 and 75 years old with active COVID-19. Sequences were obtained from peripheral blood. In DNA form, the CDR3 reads TGTGCCAGCAGCTGGGGGCGGGAGGCGTACGAGCAGTACTTC. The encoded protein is CASSWGREAYEQYF.